This entry lists 17 T cell receptor beta chains sequenced from one sample in a study of beta chain features in type 1 diabetes. What was sequenced were expressed TCRB transcripts, since all of the isolated RNA had been reverse transcribed. The protocol was immunoSEQ multiplex PCR, while the TCRdb copy is restricted to in-frame clones and leaves out a portion. Of over 120,000 clones listed, 10% to 15% are singletons. Study results and caveats: Type 1 diabetes patients had moderately but significantly shorter TCRB CDR3s in all four CD4+ subsets.

These TCRs are of unknown antigen specificity. The source material was central memory CD4+ T cells from blood. These receptors were taken from a man in his late teens or twenties with type 1 diabetes.

The chain uses TRBV5-6 and TRBJ1-1, with D possibly matching TRBD1 (6 bases). CDR1 and CDR2 from the germline V gene are SGHDT and YYEEEE. The V gene lost 2 bases and the J gene lost 5 bases, with 13 bases spanning the gap. The CDR3 sequence is 14 residues long. In DNA, the CDR3 is TGTGCCAGCAGCTTCCGGACAGCTGAAACTGAAGCTTTCTTT. This gives the protein CASSFRTAETEAFF.

There are a few counts of this clone. The rearrangement uses TRBV13 and TRBJ1-2, with a weak D call TRBD1 (6 bases). In germline, CDR1 is PRHDT, CDR2 FYEKMQ (reference sequence). This CDR3 region has 13 residues. The V gene lost 7 bases and the J gene lost 4 bases, with 13 bases spanning the gap. CDR3 nucleotide sequence: TGTGCCAGCAACCACAGGGTGGGCTATGGCTACACCTTC. It translates to CASNHRVGYGYTF.

The chain has TRBV28 and TRBJ1-2; no clear D. Germline assignment: CDR1 MDHEN and CDR2 SYDVKM. The CDR3 has 13 amino acids. Between the trimmed V and J ends, which lost 4 bases and 8 bases, there was a span of 14 bases. This CDR3 reads CASSSGLLEGYTF. In DNA form, the CDR3 reads TGTGCCAGCAGTTCCGGCCTATTGGAAGGCTACACCTTC.

This CDR3 is CASSEAAFQSYNEQFF. The CDR3 nucleotides read TGTGCCAGCAGTGAGGCAGCTTTTCAATCCTACAATGAGCAGTTCTTC. This chain joins TRBV25-1 and TRBJ2-1; no clear D gene. V was pared by 3 bases and J by 1 base, with 13 bases between. This CDR3 contains 16 residues. Germline lookup yields CDR1 MGHDK and CDR2 SYGVNS.

This chain connects TRBV2 to TRBJ1-1, with unresolved D. The CDR3 is 11 residues long. Per germline, CDR1 SNHLY and CDR2 FYNNEI. V lost 7 bases to trimming and J lost 1 base, with 4 bases between them. The CDR3 loop is CASMANTEAFF. CDR3 coding DNA: TGTGCCAGCATGGCGAACACTGAAGCTTTCTTT. The complete variable domain, with remaining parts taken from reference TRBV2 and TRBJ1-1, reads EPEVTQTPSHQVTQMGQEVILRCVPISNHLYFYWYRQILGQKVEFLVSFYNNEISEKSEIFDDQFSVERPDGSNFTLKIRSTKLEDSAMYFCASMANTEAFFGQGTRLTVV.

This clone showed up just a few times. The V and J genes are TRBV5-1 and TRBJ2-5; the match to TRBD2 covers 8 bases. Germline V gene sequence: CDR1 SGHRS, CDR2 YFSETQ. The CDR3 totals 16 residues. Trimming at V came to 0 bases and at J to 0 bases, leaving 4 bases not matched to a gene. The CDR3 DNA reads TGCGCCAGCAGCTTGGCTGGAGCGGGGGACCAAGAGACCCAGTACTTC. Protein: CASSLAGAGDQETQYF.

The genes are TRBV5-1 and TRBJ1-2; TRBD1 might be the D (5 bases). Per germline, CDR1 SGHRS and CDR2 YFSETQ. V shed 1 base and J shed 6 bases, with 16 bases lying between them. The CDR3 contains 15 residues. This CDR3 reads CASSLRGPSSDGYTF. The CDR3 region has the DNA TGCGCCAGCAGCTTGCGGGGACCGTCAAGCGATGGCTACACCTTC. Together with reference TRBV5-1 and TRBJ1-2, the CDR3 gives the full variable domain: KAGVTQTPRYLIKTRGQQVTLSCSPISGHRSVSWYQQTPGQGLQFLFEYFSETQRNKGNFPGRFSGRQFSNSRSEMNVSTLELGDSALYLCASSLRGPSSDGYTFGSGTRLTVV.

In this sample, this clone turned up many times. The chain employs TRBV6-5 and TRBJ2-7; D might be TRBD1 (6 bases). V was shortened by 8 bases and J by 2 bases, with 19 bases between the two germline ends. CDR1 is MNHEY and CDR2 is SVGAGI in the germline V gene. The CDR3 consists of 15 residues. CDR3 residues: CASRRHHTGTYEQYF. In DNA form, the CDR3 reads TGTGCCAGCCGCCGGCACCATACAGGGACCTACGAGCAGTACTTC.

In this sample, this clone turned up a few times. This chain links TRBV12-5 with TRBJ1-5; 9 bases map to TRBD1. Looked up from germline, CDR1 is LGHNT and CDR2 is FRNRAP. V was pared by 5 bases and J by 6 bases, with 8 bases of the junction left unmatched. This CDR3 region has 15 residues. In DNA form, the CDR3 reads TGTGCTAGTGGTCCGGACAGGGGCGTAGGTCAGCCCCAGCATTTT. This encodes CASGPDRGVGQPQHF.

CDR3 sequence: CASSPLAPPSNEQFF. In nucleotides, the CDR3 is TGTGCCAGCTCACCCCTGGCTCCGCCAAGCAATGAGCAGTTCTTC. This chain joins TRBV18 and TRBJ2-1; D gene unclear. CDR1 and CDR2 (germline): KGHSH, LQKENI. V dropped 3 bases and J dropped 6 bases, with 15 bases sitting between them. The CDR3 extends over 15 amino acids.

In this sample, this clone turned up a few times. This chain uses TRBV5-6 with TRBJ2-3; the D is unclear. The V gene's germline CDR1 is SGHDT and CDR2 YYEEEE. The length of the CDR3 is 17 residues. V shed 0 bases and J shed 0 bases, with 14 bases lying between them. CDR3 loop: CASSLANWPTSTDTQYF. In DNA, the CDR3 is TGTGCCAGCAGCTTGGCCAATTGGCCTACTAGCACAGATACGCAGTATTTT.

The chain couples TRBV5-1 to TRBJ2-3, with a possible D match to TRBD1 (6 bases). The CDR3 is 16 residues long. V shed 1 base and J shed 5 bases, with 17 bases lying between them. Germline V gene sequence: CDR1 SGHRS, CDR2 YFSETQ. The CDR3 loop is CASSLFRDTMLDTQYF. CDR3 sequence (DNA): TGCGCCAGCAGCTTGTTTCGGGACACCATGCTAGATACGCAGTATTTT. Full variable domain (rest looked up from reference TRBV5-1 and TRBJ2-3): KAGVTQTPRYLIKTRGQQVTLSCSPISGHRSVSWYQQTPGQGLQFLFEYFSETQRNKGNFPGRFSGRQFSNSRSEMNVSTLELGDSALYLCASSLFRDTMLDTQYFGPGTRLTVL.

The sample holds many counts of this clone. The chain has TRBV4-2 and TRBJ2-7; 7 nucleotides match TRBD1. The CDR3 extends over 14 amino acids. CDR1 LGHNA and CDR2 YNFKEQ come from the germline V gene. Trimming at V came to 0 bases and at J to 4 bases, leaving 3 bases not matched to a gene. CDR3 protein: CASSQEGQKYEQYF. For the CDR3, the DNA is TGTGCCAGCAGCCAAGAGGGACAGAAGTACGAGCAGTACTTC.

This clone was counted between two and nine times. The genes are TRBV11-3 and TRBJ2-1; 10 positions match TRBD2. The CDR3 covers 15 residues. The germline gives CDR1 SGHNT, CDR2 YENEEA. The V and J ends lost 7 bases and 4 bases, in that order; junction bases with no gene match: 7. CDR3 bases: TGTGCCAGCACCTCTAGCGGGGGCACTTACAATGAGCAGTTCTTC. It translates to CASTSSGGTYNEQFF.

This clone was detected a few times. The chain recombines TRBV6-5 with TRBJ2-1, with 7 bases fitting TRBD1. Germline trimming cut 5 bases from V and 1 base from J; bases unmatched to any gene: 5. The length of the CDR3 is 15 residues. CDR1 is MNHEY and CDR2 is SVGAGI in the germline V gene. The CDR3 reads CASSLGQFSYNEQFF. The CDR3 DNA sequence: TGTGCCAGCAGTCTGGGACAGTTTTCCTACAATGAGCAGTTCTTC.

The sample holds a few counts of this clone. The J gene is TRBJ2-1, the V gene TRBV18; 8 positions agree with TRBD2. J was trimmed by 6 bases and V by 3 bases; bases with no gene match: 16. Germline V lookup: CDR1 KGHSH, CDR2 LQKENI. This CDR3 contains 18 residues. The chain's CDR3 is CASSPGAGAGASGNEQFF. CDR3 DNA sequence: TGTGCCAGCTCACCGGGCGCCGGAGCGGGGGCCTCCGGCAATGAGCAGTTCTTC.

The rearrangement uses TRBV5-1 and TRBJ2-5; 13 nucleotides align to TRBD2. CDR3 length equals 18 residues. The trim removed 4 bases at V and 0 bases at J, leaving 9 bases unmatched. Germline V CDR1 and CDR2: SGHRS, YFSETQ. The CDR3 coding sequence is TGCGCCAGCAGCGCGGCTGGGACTAGCGGGGCCCACCAAGAGACCCAGTACTTC. Residues: CASSAAGTSGAHQETQYF.